This TCR beta chain appears in the sequencing data of a study of OX40 agonist ivuxolimab in advanced cancers. Generated by immunoSEQ multiplex PCR, the TCRdb table keeps only in-frame clones and is missing some. This sample carries some 68,000 clones, 80% to 90% of them seen once, and the ten largest clones take 10% to 13%. Sequenced material: CD4+ or CD8+ T cells sorted from blood, taken in a trial of the OX40 agonist ivuxolimab. The source of this sequence is an adult with an advanced solid tumor such as melanoma, head and neck, liver or kidney cancer.

In DNA, the CDR3 is TGTGCCAGCAGCCCGAGGGCGGTCTACGAGCAGTACTTC. Residues: CASSPRAVYEQYF. This chain joins TRBV7-2 and TRBJ2-7; a possible D gene is TRBD2 (5 bases). The CDR3 sequence is 13 residues long. Trimming cost V 5 bases and J 3 bases, with 11 bases left between them. The V gene's germline CDR1 is SGHTA and CDR2 FQGNSA.